The 23 T cell receptor beta chains listed next were all sequenced from one sample in a study of neurological immune-mediated disorders. In TCRdb, the 5' RACE reads were re-called with MiXCR into one record per CDR3 protein. The sample contains approximately 82,000 distinct CDR3 sequences, approximately 2.8% of which appear only once. Sequencing was done on a sample of PBMCs. The receptors come from a woman aged 25 to 39 with multiple sclerosis.

This clonotype was picked up a small number of times. The chain joins TRBV7-2 to TRBJ2-3; D is uncertain. V was trimmed by 4 bases and J by 2 bases, leaving 13 bases between them. Germline V gene sequence: CDR1 SGHTA, CDR2 FQGNSA. The CDR3 covers 15 residues. CDR3 coding DNA: TGTGCCAGCAGCTCTCTTTCAGCACACACAGATACGCAGTATTTT. Its protein product is CASSSLSAHTDTQYF.

This clonotype has a count of ten or more. The chain recombines TRBV12-3 or TRBV12-4 with TRBJ1-3; 8 bases are a match to TRBD1. CDR3 size: 15 residues. Losses at the gene ends were 3 bases for V and 4 bases for J; bases not matched to a gene: 5. CDR3 in amino acids: CASSFTQGVGNTIYF. The CDR3 DNA follows: TGTGCCAGCAGTTTTACACAGGGGGTCGGAAACACCATATATTTT.

This clonotype showed up many times. CDR3 in DNA: TGCAGCGTTACTACGGGACAGGGTGTTGATGAGCAGTTCTTC. Its translation is CSVTTGQGVDEQFF. The rearrangement uses TRBV29-1 and TRBJ2-1; 9 bases fit TRBD1. CDR3 length equals 14 residues. V shed 5 bases, J shed 8 bases, and the junction held 10 bases outside the gene matches. Germline lookup yields CDR1 SQVTM and CDR2 ANQGSEA.

This clonotype came up many times. The V call is TRBV7-9, the J call TRBJ2-5; 15 positions agree with TRBD2. The V and J ends lost 4 bases and 7 bases, in that order; junction bases with no gene match: 13. Germline V gene lookup returns CDR1 SEHNR and CDR2 FQNEAQ (reference sequence). This CDR3 contains 18 residues. The DNA for the CDR3 is TGTGCCAGCAGCTCGACGACCGGGACTAGCGGGAGGTTGGGGACCCAGTACTTC. It specifies CASSSTTGTSGRLGTQYF.

In its sample, this clonotype was seen many times. The V gene is TRBV20-1, the J gene TRBJ2-3, with 7 nucleotides matching TRBD1. Germline CDR1 reads DFQATT; CDR2 reads SNEGSKA (reference sequence). The trim removed 4 bases at V and 4 bases at J, leaving 5 bases unmatched. CDR3 length equals 13 residues. The CDR3 nucleotides are TGCAGTGCTAACAGGGGCGCGTCAGATACGCAGTATTTT. This translates into CSANRGASDTQYF.

In this sample, this clonotype turned up many times. The chain combines TRBV12-3 or TRBV12-4 with TRBJ1-1, with D perhaps TRBD1 (5 bases). The CDR3 has 14 residues. V dropped 5 bases and J dropped 2 bases, with 12 bases sitting between them. In DNA, the CDR3 is TGTGCCAGCAGTACCGGGGGGGGAAACACTGAAGCTTTCTTT. It encodes CASSTGGGNTEAFF.

This clonotype was seen many times. The chain employs TRBV14 and TRBJ2-2; perhaps TRBD2 as D (5 bases). This CDR3 has 14 residues. Deletions cut 1 base from V and 7 bases from J, with 10 bases between. Germline V gene data show CDR1 as SGHDN and CDR2 as FVKESK. The CDR3 region has the DNA TGTGCCAGCAGCCAAGTGACGGGGATCGGGGAGCTGTTTTTT. It translates to CASSQVTGIGELFF.

This clonotype was seen at least ten times. The chain joins TRBV18 to TRBJ1-1, with D perhaps TRBD1 (5 bases). CDR3 length: 14 amino acids. CDR1 and CDR2 (germline): KGHSH, LQKENI. The V end lost 6 bases, the J end lost 1 base, and 12 bases lay between the germline ends. The CDR3 DNA is TGTGCCAGCTCTCCCGGGACTCCGAACACTGAAGCTTTCTTT. Amino acid sequence: CASSPGTPNTEAFF.

This clonotype was detected ten times or more. This rearrangement joins TRBV7-2 to TRBJ1-1; no clear D gene. CDR3 length: 13 amino acids. Trimming took 4 bases from V and 0 from J, leaving 6 bases between them. CDR1 SGHTA and CDR2 FQGNSA come from the germline V gene. CDR3 coding DNA: TGTGCCAGCAGCTCACAGATGAACACTGAAGCTTTCTTT. Translating gives CASSSQMNTEAFF. The full variable domain, its missing parts supplied by reference TRBV7-2 and TRBJ1-1, is GAGVSQSPSNKVTEKGKDVELRCDPISGHTALYWYRQSLGQGLEFLIYFQGNSAPDKSGLPSDRFSAERTGGSVSTLTIQRTQQEDSAVYLCASSSQMNTEAFFGQGTRLTVV.

In this sample, this clonotype turned up many times. The V and J genes are TRBV12-3 or TRBV12-4 and TRBJ2-2; possibly TRBD1 for D (6 bases). The CDR3 contains 18 residues. Deletions cut 10 bases from V and 6 bases from J, with 30 bases between. The CDR3 loop reads CAIPAEQGSRLAAGELFF. As DNA, the CDR3 is TGTGCCATCCCAGCTGAACAGGGTAGTAGGTTGGCTGCCGGGGAGCTGTTTTTT.

The sample holds many counts of this clonotype. The V and J genes are TRBV7-9 and TRBJ2-1; D perhaps matches TRBD1 (6 bases). The germline V gene encodes CDR1 SEHNR and CDR2 FQNEAQ (reference sequence). Trimming cost V 2 bases and J 4 bases, with 12 bases left between them. The CDR3 totals 15 residues. CDR3 residues: CASSLSRGAYNEQFF. CDR3 nucleotides: TGTGCCAGCAGCTTATCCAGGGGAGCTTACAATGAGCAGTTCTTC.

This clonotype appeared many times. The chain combines TRBV20-1 with TRBJ2-1; D is unclear. V shed 4 bases and J shed 0 bases, with 13 bases lying between them. The germline V gene encodes CDR1 DFQATT and CDR2 SNEGSKA (reference sequence). The CDR3 extends over 15 amino acids. This chain's CDR3 is CSANVGSSSYNEQFF. The CDR3, as DNA: TGCAGTGCTAATGTCGGGTCGAGCTCCTACAATGAGCAGTTCTTC.

This clonotype was counted ten times or more. This rearrangement joins TRBV5-1 to TRBJ2-5; possibly TRBD1 for D (6 bases). V lost 2 bases and J lost 2, with 13 bases in between. This CDR3 comprises 15 residues. Germline-derived CDR1 and CDR2 are SGHRS and YFSETQ. This CDR3 is CASSLTGTPQETQYF. CDR3 DNA: TGCGCCAGCAGCTTAACCGGGACACCACAAGAGACCCAGTACTTC.

The table lists this clonotype with many counts. The chain uses TRBV29-1 and TRBJ2-1; TRBD2 matches at 9 bases. Germline V gene sequence: CDR1 SQVTM, CDR2 ANQGSEA. The CDR3 contains 17 residues. V lost 3 bases, J lost 0 bases, and 9 bases stayed unmatched. The CDR3 is CSVDPLAGSSSYNEQFF. CDR3 nucleotides: TGCAGCGTTGATCCACTAGCGGGTTCAAGCTCCTACAATGAGCAGTTCTTC.

This clonotype was seen at least ten times. This sequence joins TRBV28 and TRBJ2-1; D gene ambiguous. CDR3 size: 11 residues. Germline loops: CDR1 MDHEN, CDR2 SYDVKM. Trimming shortened V by 10 bases and J by 4 bases, and 8 bases separated the two germline ends. The CDR3 sequence is CATVGYNEQFF. The CDR3 DNA sequence: TGTGCCACCGTGGGATACAATGAGCAGTTCTTC.

This clonotype came up many times. The chain is built from TRBV6-2 or TRBV6-3 and TRBJ1-1; no definite D call. The CDR3 length is 13 residues. Germline-derived CDR1 and CDR2 are MNHEY and SVGEGT. Trimming shortened V by 0 bases and J by 5 bases, and 7 bases separated the two germline ends. The CDR3 sequence: CASSYSRGTEAFF. The CDR3 DNA reads TGTGCCAGCAGTTACTCGCGGGGTACTGAAGCTTTCTTT.

This clonotype appeared many times. The chain combines TRBV27 with TRBJ2-4; D not certain. Trimming removed 3 bases from V and 4 bases from J, with 7 bases in between. In germline, CDR1 is MNHEY, CDR2 SMNVEV (reference sequence). This CDR3 comprises 13 residues. CDR3 nucleotide sequence: TGTGCCAGCAGTTTCAGCGAGAAAAACATTCAGTACTTC. Encoded protein: CASSFSEKNIQYF.

This clonotype has ten or more counts. The V gene is TRBV3-1, the J gene TRBJ1-1; D unclear. Trimming stripped 1 base from V and 1 base from J, with 7 bases between. The CDR3 loop spans 14 amino acids. Germline lookup yields CDR1 LGHDT and CDR2 YNNKEL (reference sequence). CDR3 in amino acids: CASSQVYENTEAFF. The CDR3 nucleotides read TGTGCCAGCAGCCAAGTTTATGAGAACACTGAAGCTTTCTTT.

This clonotype was seen ten or more times. CDR3 region: CASRGWETNTGELFF. The CDR3 region has the DNA TGTGCCAGCAGGGGTTGGGAGACGAACACCGGGGAGCTGTTTTTT. V usage is TRBV12-3 or TRBV12-4 and J usage is TRBJ2-2, with a tentative D call TRBD2 (5 bases). V was pared by 6 bases and J by 0 bases, with 11 bases between. CDR3 length: 15 residues.

This clonotype was counted at least ten times. The chain has TRBV20-1 and TRBJ2-1; 10 positions match TRBD2. V dropped 1 base and J dropped 6; count of bases not matched to a gene: 6. From germline, CDR1 is DFQATT and CDR2 SNEGSKA (reference sequence). This CDR3 is built from 15 residues. CDR3 region: CSARVASGSPNEQFF. The CDR3 DNA is TGCAGTGCTAGAGTCGCTAGCGGGAGTCCCAATGAGCAGTTCTTC.

In this sample, this clonotype turned up many times. V and J are TRBV9 and TRBJ1-1, with a possible D match to TRBD1 (6 bases). CDR1 and CDR2 from the germline V gene are SGDLS and YYNGEE. The germline V and J ends were trimmed by 6 bases and 0 bases, with 12 bases remaining between them. The CDR3 is made up of 14 amino acids. The CDR3 sequence: CASTPGDLNTEAFF. CDR3 nucleotides: TGTGCCAGCACCCCAGGGGACCTGAACACTGAAGCTTTCTTT.

This clonotype was counted at least ten times. The CDR3 DNA sequence: TGCAGTGCTCTCACAGGGAGAGTCAATCAGCCCCAGCATTTT. This translates into CSALTGRVNQPQHF. The chain is built from TRBV20-1 and TRBJ1-5; D possibly corresponds to TRBD1 (6 bases). Trimming took off 5 bases at V and 3 bases at J, with 14 bases between the two ends. This CDR3 spans 14 amino acids. The germline V gene has CDR1 DFQATT and CDR2 SNEGSKA (reference sequence).

The table lists this clonotype with many counts. The gene calls are TRBV7-6 and TRBJ2-5; no reliable D call. Germline values: CDR1 SGHVS, CDR2 FNYEAQ. This CDR3 spans 15 amino acids. V was cut by 6 bases and J by 4 bases, with 18 bases left in between. The CDR3 sequence is CASRPSASLGETQYF. Written as DNA, the CDR3 is TGTGCCAGCAGACCGTCCGCCAGCTTGGGAGAGACCCAGTACTTC.